This T cell receptor (beta chain) originates from a study of blood T cell repertoires in COVID-19. CDR3 length: 13 residues. V lost 10 bases and J lost 6; bases outside the gene matches: 12. CDR1 is MNHEY, CDR2 SMNVEV, per germline (reference sequence). Data came from immunoSEQ multiplex PCR; TCRdb stores just in-frame clones and leaves some out. The data show a few hundred thousand clones, approximately 82% seen once. The source material was peripheral blood. The TCR sequence derives from a woman aged 45-65 years with acute or convalescent COVID-19. The chain uses TRBV27 and TRBJ2-7, with 7 bases identical to TRBD2. The CDR3 nucleotides are TGTGCCACCTTTCCCTCATCGGGGGGCGAGCAGTACTTC. Translation gives CATFPSSGGEQYF.